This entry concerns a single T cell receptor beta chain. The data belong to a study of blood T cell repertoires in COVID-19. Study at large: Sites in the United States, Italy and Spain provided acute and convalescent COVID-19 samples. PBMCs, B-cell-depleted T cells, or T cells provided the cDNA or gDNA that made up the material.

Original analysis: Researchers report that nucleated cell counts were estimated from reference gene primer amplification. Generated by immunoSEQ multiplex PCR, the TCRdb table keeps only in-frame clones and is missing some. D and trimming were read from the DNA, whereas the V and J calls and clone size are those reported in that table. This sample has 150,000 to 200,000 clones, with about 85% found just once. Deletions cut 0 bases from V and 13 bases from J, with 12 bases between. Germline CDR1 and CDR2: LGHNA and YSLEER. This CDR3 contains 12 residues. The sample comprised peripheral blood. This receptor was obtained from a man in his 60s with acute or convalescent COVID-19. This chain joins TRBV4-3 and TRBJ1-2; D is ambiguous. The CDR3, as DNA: TGCGCCAGCAGCCAAGAAGGAAGAGGGTTCACCTTC. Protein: CASSQEGRGFTF.